The present entry profiles one T cell receptor beta chain with its context. The antigen remains undetermined. The sample belongs to a study of siplizumab effects on memory and regulatory T cells. General study results and limits: Alloreactive sequences traceable to unstimulated CD4+ memory cells declined significantly under siplizumab.

Generated by immunoSEQ multiplex PCR, the TCRdb table keeps only in-frame clones and is missing some. The sample contains roughly 120,000 clones, roughly 94% of which appear only once. Germline values: CDR1 SGHRS, CDR2 YFSETQ. The V and J ends lost 4 bases and 7 bases, in that order; junction bases with no gene match: 8. This CDR3 has 14 amino acids. The chain links TRBV5-1 to TRBJ2-7; TRBD1 agrees at 10 bases. Sequenced material: non-Treg CD4+ T cells sorted from blood. This sequence was found in a human donor in good health. Written as DNA, the CDR3 is TGCGCCAGCAGCGACGACAGGGGGCCAGGTGAGCAGTACTTC. Its translation: CASSDDRGPGEQYF.